A single sample gave rise to the 25 T cell receptor beta chains below, sequenced in a study of blood T cells in healthy people across ages. The second PCR ran roughly 7 to 12 cycles with a sample-barcoded 5' primer and J-beta primers. Each CDR3 protein gets one entry after TCRdb re-called the 5' RACE reads with MiXCR. The sample holds roughly 900,000 distinct CDR3 sequences, about 44% seen once. The specimen was blood. All receptors derive from a man aged 30 to 45 in good health.

This chain links TRBV6-2 or TRBV6-3 with TRBJ2-1; unclear D gene. Germline CDR1 MNHEY, CDR2 SVGEGT. Trimming pared 2 bases from V and 1 base from J, leaving 15 bases between. The CDR3 length is 17 residues. The CDR3 nucleotides are TGTGCCAGCAGTTACGCGGCTTCCCAACCTTCCTACAATGAGCAGTTCTTC. It is translated as CASSYAASQPSYNEQFF.

The sample holds a few counts of this clonotype. The chain links TRBV7-9 to TRBJ2-1; a possible D gene is TRBD2 (6 bases). V lost 1 base and J 14 bases, leaving 15 bases between the germline ends. Germline V gene sequence: CDR1 SEHNR, CDR2 FQNEAQ (reference sequence). The CDR3 spans 13 residues. The chain's CDR3 is CASSLEDYPPKFF. In nucleotides, the CDR3 is TGTGCCAGCAGCTTAGAGGACTACCCGCCTAAGTTCTTC.

V usage is TRBV28 and J usage is TRBJ2-7; D is ambiguous. The germline CDR1 and CDR2 sequences are MDHEN and SYDVKM. Deletions cut 7 bases from V and 3 bases from J, with 19 bases between. The CDR3 runs to 15 residues. The CDR3: CASTLAKVPLYEQYF. The CDR3 nucleotides read TGTGCCAGCACTCTGGCCAAAGTTCCTCTCTACGAGCAGTACTTC.

CDR3 protein: CASSMNRGGMNTEAFF. CDR3 nucleotides: TGCGCCAGCAGCATGAACAGGGGGGGGATGAACACTGAAGCTTTCTTT. The rearrangement uses TRBV5-1 and TRBJ1-1, with 8 bases fitting TRBD1. The CDR3 covers 16 residues. The V segment lost 4 bases and the J segment 0 bases; nucleotides outside the gene matches: 8. Germline CDR1 is SGHRS and CDR2 is YFSETQ.

This chain's CDR3 is CAISESKDRPQHF. For the CDR3, the DNA is TGTGCCATCAGTGAGTCGAAGGACCGGCCCCAGCATTTT. The V call is TRBV10-3, the J call TRBJ1-5; D gene uncertain. V was pared by 0 bases and J by 9 bases, with 9 bases between. This CDR3 contains 13 residues. CDR1 ENHRY and CDR2 SYGVKD come from the germline V gene.

The table lists this clonotype with a few counts. The chain combines TRBV3-1 with TRBJ2-3, with 7 bases fitting TRBD1. The germline CDR1 and CDR2 sequences are LGHDT and YNNKEL (reference sequence). The CDR3 runs to 14 residues. The V and J ends lost 5 bases and 2 bases, in that order; junction bases with no gene match: 4. CDR3: CASSVDRFTDTQYF. The CDR3 DNA sequence: TGTGCCAGCAGCGTGGACAGGTTCACAGATACGCAGTATTTT.

The rearrangement joins TRBV12-3 or TRBV12-4 to TRBJ2-1, with a tentative D call TRBD2 (6 bases). The CDR3 has 15 residues. Trimming removed 8 bases from V and 4 bases from J, with 18 bases in between. The CDR3: CASSLRRAGYNEQFF. CDR3 in DNA: TGTGCCAGCTCCCTTCGACGAGCGGGTTACAATGAGCAGTTCTTC.

The CDR3 region has the DNA TGTGCCAGCAGCTTAGTGGCTAGTCAGCATGAGCAGTACTTC. Amino acids: CASSLVASQHEQYF. The chain links TRBV7-2 to TRBJ2-5, with D uncertain. The CDR3 runs to 14 residues. Trimming cost V 1 base and J 11 bases, with 17 bases left between them. Germline CDR1 is SGHTA and CDR2 is FQGNSA. The whole variable domain, remainder taken from reference TRBV7-2 and TRBJ2-5, is GAGVSQSPSNKVTEKGKDVELRCDPISGHTALYWYRQSLGQGLEFLIYFQGNSAPDKSGLPSDRFSAERTGGSVSTLTIQRTQQEDSAVYLCASSLVASQHEQYFGPGTRLLVL.

This clonotype occurred a few times. This chain connects TRBV24-1 to TRBJ2-1; 10 nucleotides agree with TRBD1. V shed 8 bases, J shed 7 bases, and the junction held 10 bases outside the gene matches. From germline, CDR1 is KGHDR and CDR2 SFDVKD. The CDR3 length is 15 residues. In nucleotides, the CDR3 is TGTGCCACCAAACCCGGGACAGGGGTTTGGAATGAGCAGTTCTTC. It codes for CATKPGTGVWNEQFF.

This clonotype was counted between two and nine times. The genes are TRBV12-3 or TRBV12-4 and TRBJ1-2, with D uncertain. The germline V and J ends were trimmed by 5 bases and 7 bases, with 11 bases remaining between them. This CDR3 is built from 12 residues. The CDR3 region is CASSLRTGGYTF. In nucleotides, the CDR3 is TGTGCCAGCAGTCTCAGGACCGGTGGCTACACCTTC.

The gene calls are TRBV29-1 and TRBJ2-7, with TRBD1 matching over 7 bases. With 5 bases clipped from V and 1 base from J, the junction kept 5 bases outside the gene matches. Germline V gene lookup returns CDR1 SQVTM and CDR2 ANQGSEA. The CDR3 spans 13 residues. The CDR3 DNA reads TGCAGCGTTTTCGTGACAGGGTCCTACGAGCAGTACTTC. This encodes CSVFVTGSYEQYF.

The chain carries TRBV2 and TRBJ2-3, with 8 bases identical to TRBD2. Looked up from germline, CDR1 is SNHLY and CDR2 is FYNNEI. V shed 7 bases, J shed 2 bases, and the junction held 8 bases outside the gene matches. The length of the CDR3 is 15 residues. The CDR3 DNA reads TGTGCCAGCACCCCACGGGGGGGCCACACAGATACGCAGTATTTT. Translated: CASTPRGGHTDTQYF.

This clonotype was seen at least ten times. The chain recombines TRBV20-1 with TRBJ2-7; the match to TRBD2 covers 8 bases. The CDR3 consists of 13 residues. V was clipped by 5 bases and J by 0 bases; unmatched bases: 3. Per the germline V gene, CDR1 is DFQATT and CDR2 is SNEGSKA (reference sequence). For the CDR3, the DNA is TGCAGTGCTCCCCGGGGGGGCTCCTACGAGCAGTACTTC. This encodes CSAPRGGSYEQYF.

This chain links TRBV20-1 with TRBJ2-5, with D possibly TRBD2 on 5 matching bases. There are 12 residues in the CDR3. V lost 0 bases and J lost 11, with 13 bases in between. The germline gives CDR1 DFQATT, CDR2 SNEGSKA (reference sequence). CDR3 nucleotides: TGCAGTGCTAGAGATCACCTCGGGGAGCAGTACTTC. Its protein is CSARDHLGEQYF.

The chain has TRBV7-2 and TRBJ2-5, with unresolved D. Trimming removed 1 base from V and 2 bases from J, with 11 bases in between. The CDR3 has 15 residues. CDR1 is SGHTA, CDR2 FQGNSA, per germline. DNA for the CDR3: TGTGCCAGCAGCTTAGGAGACTCTAAACAAGAGACCCAGTACTTC. Its translation is CASSLGDSKQETQYF.

The chain couples TRBV4-3 to TRBJ2-5; no clear D gene. The J call may be mistaken, given a closer DNA end match to TRBJ2-7. The CDR3 spans 14 residues. Germline CDR1 and CDR2: LGHNA and YSLEER. For the CDR3, the DNA is TGCGCCAGCAGCCCGGCGACGGCCAACTACGAGCAGTACTTC. As protein: CASSPATANYEQYF.

V usage is TRBV6-6 and J usage is TRBJ1-4; possible D gene TRBD1, 5 bases. The germline gives CDR1 MNHNY, CDR2 SVGAGI (reference sequence). The CDR3 spans 17 residues. With 6 bases removed from V and 2 bases from J, the gap between germline ends came to 19 bases. DNA for the CDR3: TGTGCCAGCAGGGGTGGCCTCGGGGCGCCGACTAATGAAAAACTGTTTTTT. Amino acids: CASRGGLGAPTNEKLFF.

This clonotype appeared a few times. V gene TRBV7-2 combines with J gene TRBJ2-6, with D possibly matching TRBD1 (6 bases). CDR1 SGHTA and CDR2 FQGNSA come from the germline V gene. V was trimmed by 2 bases and J by 0 bases, leaving 14 bases between them. The CDR3 is 18 amino acids. This chain's CDR3 is CASSLTLGQSSGANVLTF. In DNA form, the CDR3 reads TGTGCCAGCAGCTTAACGTTGGGACAATCCTCTGGGGCCAACGTCCTGACTTTC.

The chain recombines TRBV6-1 with TRBJ2-3; D is undetermined. Germline lookup yields CDR1 MNHNS and CDR2 SASEGT. The CDR3 length is 17 residues. V was shortened by 4 bases and J by 1 base, with 18 bases between the two germline ends. CDR3 coding DNA: TGTGCCAGCAGTGGATCGGGCAGGACCAGTGGCACAGATACGCAGTATTTT. It is translated as CASSGSGRTSGTDTQYF.

This clonotype was seen more than once but under ten times. The chain uses TRBV5-1 and TRBJ2-1; D perhaps matches TRBD1 (5 bases). Germline assignment: CDR1 SGHRS and CDR2 YFSETQ. There are 15 residues in the CDR3. V was cut by 3 bases and J by 4 bases, with 14 bases left in between. The CDR3 bases are TGCGCCAGCAGCTCACAGGCCGCCGAATACAATGAGCAGTTCTTC. This sequence encodes CASSSQAAEYNEQFF.

V and J are TRBV4-1 and TRBJ2-7, with D uncertain. V lost 1 base, J lost 0 bases, and 13 bases lay in between. The CDR3 is made up of 16 amino acids. From germline, CDR1 is MGHRA and CDR2 YSYEKL. This CDR3 is CASSQASTSTSYEQYF. In DNA, the CDR3 is TGCGCCAGCAGCCAAGCTTCGACATCGACCTCCTACGAGCAGTACTTC.

This CDR3 reads CSARGGAGANVLTF. For the CDR3, the DNA is TGCAGTGCTAGGGGGGGTGCTGGGGCCAACGTCCTGACTTTC. The V gene is TRBV20-1, the J gene TRBJ2-6; D perhaps matches TRBD2 (6 bases). CDR3 length equals 14 residues. Germline assignment: CDR1 DFQATT and CDR2 SNEGSKA (reference sequence). Trimming pared 3 bases from V and 2 bases from J, leaving 8 bases between.

This chain joins TRBV24-1 and TRBJ2-3; 9 nucleotides match TRBD2. The V segment lost 3 bases and the J segment 6 bases; nucleotides outside the gene matches: 9. The CDR3 covers 16 residues. Germline V gives CDR1 KGHDR, CDR2 SFDVKD. The CDR3 here is CATSDGGAGGFDTQYF. The CDR3 DNA reads TGTGCCACCAGTGATGGGGGAGCGGGAGGTTTCGATACGCAGTATTTT.

This clonotype occurred a few times. The chain carries TRBV11-2 and TRBJ2-5, with TRBD2 matching over 9 bases. This CDR3 is built from 16 residues. Looked up from germline, CDR1 is SGHAT and CDR2 is FQNNGV. Trimming at V came to 7 bases and at J to 2 bases, leaving 11 bases not matched to a gene. CDR3: CASTTSRLADQETQYF. The CDR3 DNA is TGTGCCAGCACAACTAGTAGACTAGCGGATCAAGAGACCCAGTACTTC.

This clonotype was seen a handful of times. This chain connects TRBV3-1 to TRBJ1-2; no reliable D call. This CDR3 has 14 amino acids. The germline CDR1 and CDR2 sequences are LGHDT and YNNKEL (reference sequence). V lost 0 bases and J 0 bases, leaving 5 bases between the germline ends. CDR3 DNA sequence: TGTGCCAGCAGCCAAGAAGTGGCTAACTATGGCTACACCTTC. Its translation is CASSQEVANYGYTF.